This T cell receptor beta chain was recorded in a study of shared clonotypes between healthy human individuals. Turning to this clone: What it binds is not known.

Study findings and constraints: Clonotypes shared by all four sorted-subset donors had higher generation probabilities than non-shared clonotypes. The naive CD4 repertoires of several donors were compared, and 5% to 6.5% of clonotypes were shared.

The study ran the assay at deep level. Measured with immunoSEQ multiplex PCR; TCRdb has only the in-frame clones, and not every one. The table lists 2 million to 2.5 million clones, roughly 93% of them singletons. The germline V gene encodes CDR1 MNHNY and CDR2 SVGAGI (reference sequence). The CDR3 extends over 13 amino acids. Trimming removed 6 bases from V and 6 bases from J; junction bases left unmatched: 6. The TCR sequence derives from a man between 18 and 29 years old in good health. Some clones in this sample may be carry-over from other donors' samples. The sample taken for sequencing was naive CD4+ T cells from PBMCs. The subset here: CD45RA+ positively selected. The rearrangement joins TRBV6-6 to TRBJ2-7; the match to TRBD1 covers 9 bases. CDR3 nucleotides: TGTGCCAGCAGGGAACAGGGGGCAGCCGAGCAGTACTTC. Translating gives CASREQGAAEQYF.